The sequence of this TCR beta chain was determined in a study of graft-versus-host responses after intestinal transplantation. Study-wide background: Recipients had transplants, and these were multivisceral, liver-intestinal, or isolated intestinal. Every transplant recipient was induced with anti-thymocyte globulin, then maintained on tacrolimus and steroids for approximately three years.

Germline V lookup: CDR1 MGHRA, CDR2 YSYEKL. There are 16 residues in the CDR3. Trimming took 0 bases from V and 2 from J; bases not matched to a gene: 6. The repertoire was sequenced with immunoSEQ multiplex PCR; TCRdb's copy has only in-frame clones and lacks some. Found here are 90,000 to 95,000 clones, over 75% of them singletons; the top ten hold more than 0.4%. Study conclusions and caveats: Marrow from the recipient contained GvH clones, some of which had appeared first in ileum or blood. Researchers found peak circulating GvH clone levels linked to early post-transplant HvG declines.

Regarding this clone: Its antigen is as yet unknown.

The chain uses TRBV4-1 and TRBJ2-5; the match to TRBD1 covers 7 bases. The sequencing used unstimulated CD8+ T cells sorted from spleen or lymph node cells, collected before intestinal transplant. This sequence was found in a human donor who received an intestinal transplant. CDR3 sequence: CASSQELQGWQETQYF. The CDR3, as DNA: TGCGCCAGCAGCCAAGAATTACAGGGGTGGCAAGAGACCCAGTACTTC.